This TCR beta chain was recorded in a study of T cell responses to AZD1222 COVID-19 vaccine. Findings and caveats of the study: Seropositive status at baseline applied to only six AZD1222 recipients. The donor group comprised mostly white British people and more females; the analysis possibly underestimated clonal diversity.

V dropped 3 bases and J dropped 2 bases, with 16 bases sitting between them. In germline, CDR1 is LNHDA, CDR2 SQIVND (reference sequence). The CDR3 is 16 residues long. Here immunoSEQ multiplex PCR was the method, and the copy in TCRdb shows in-frame clones only, minus some. Of fewer than 200,000 clones in the sample, 88% are singletons; the top ten hold roughly 27%. Comments on this clone: Antigen specificity is unknown.

This specimen was peripheral blood, taken 28 days after the second AZD1222 dose. The receptor was isolated from an adult who received the AZD1222 COVID-19 vaccine. The chain has TRBV19 and TRBJ1-2; a weak D match, TRBD1 (5 bases). The CDR3 DNA sequence: TGTGCCAGTAGTATCCCAACGGGGGTAGGGAACTATGGCTACACCTTC. Protein: CASSIPTGVGNYGYTF. Looking up the rest from reference TRBV19 and TRBJ1-2 gives the full variable domain: DGGITQSPKYLFRKEGQNVTLSCEQNLNHDAMYWYRQDPGQGLRLIYYSQIVNDFQKGDIAEGYSVSREKKESFPLTVTSAQKNPTAFYLCASSIPTGVGNYGYTFGSGTRLTVV.